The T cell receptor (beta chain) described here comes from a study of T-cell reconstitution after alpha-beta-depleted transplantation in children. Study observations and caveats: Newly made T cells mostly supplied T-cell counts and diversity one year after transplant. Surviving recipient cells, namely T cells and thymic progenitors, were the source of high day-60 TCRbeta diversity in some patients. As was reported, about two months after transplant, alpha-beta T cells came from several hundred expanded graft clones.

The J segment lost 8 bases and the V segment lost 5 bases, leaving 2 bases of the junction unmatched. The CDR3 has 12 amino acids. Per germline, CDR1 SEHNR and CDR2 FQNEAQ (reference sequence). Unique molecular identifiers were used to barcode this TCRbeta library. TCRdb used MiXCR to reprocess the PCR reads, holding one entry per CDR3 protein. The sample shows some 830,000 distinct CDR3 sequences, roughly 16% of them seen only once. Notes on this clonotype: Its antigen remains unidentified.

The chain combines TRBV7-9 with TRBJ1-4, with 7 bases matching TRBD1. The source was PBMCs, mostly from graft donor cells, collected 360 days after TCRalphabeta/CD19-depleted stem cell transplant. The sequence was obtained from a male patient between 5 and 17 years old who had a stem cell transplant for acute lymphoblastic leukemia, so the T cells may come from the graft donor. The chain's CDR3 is CASSTGEEKLFF. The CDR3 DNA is TGTGCCAGCAGCACAGGGGAAGAAAAACTGTTTTTT.